This TCR beta chain comes out of a study of T cells after yellow fever vaccination. Study-level results: Post-booster repertoires again held most primary-vaccination clones (just under 97% CD4, 85% to 90% CD8). It was the secondary response that reached its peak faster, day 5 versus 15, but it was weaker. Contamination of FACS-sorted repertoires by abundant clonotypes from the bulk population could occur.

Researchers made TCR cDNA using 5'RACE template switching, and this step added a universal primer site and UMIs. TCRdb recomputed calls from the 5' RACE reads with MiXCR, one row per CDR3 protein. The sample contains some 150,000 distinct CDR3 sequences, 5% to 7.5% of which appear only once. This clonotype was found many times. What it binds is not known. This CDR3 region has 17 residues. V shed 5 bases and J shed 0 bases, with 17 bases lying between them. Per germline, CDR1 SGHVS and CDR2 FNYEAQ. The chain combines TRBV7-6 with TRBJ2-1; a possible D gene is TRBD1 (5 bases). The sequence was obtained from a man aged 30 to 39 who received the YFV17D yellow fever vaccine. The sample consisted of CD4+ T cells sorted from PBMCs, taken 10 days after the yellow fever booster vaccination. CDR3 nucleotides: TGTGCCAGCAGCAGGCGTCCAGGGCTCCGCTCCTACAATGAGCAGTTCTTC. Protein sequence: CASSRRPGLRSYNEQFF.